These T cell receptor beta chains were read from a single sample in a study of T cells in Graves' hyperthyroidism and ophthalmopathy. TCRdb processed the multiplex PCR reads anew with MiXCR; each CDR3 protein has one entry. This table holds some 400,000 distinct CDR3 sequences, about 13% found once. Sequencing input: blood. The origin of the receptors is a man younger than 40 with Graves' hyperthyroidism that later progressed to Graves' ophthalmopathy. Both conserved end residues are part of each CDR3. D genes are given only for firm matches. Size is stated for part of the rows, as once, few or many counts, or as a class when the clone is expanded.

v_call	j_call	clone_size	d_call	cdr3_aa	cdr3_nt
TRBV6-2/TRBV6-3	TRBJ2-7	-	TRBD1	CASSATRDSGYEQYF	TGTGCCAGCAGTGCCACCCGGGACAGCGGCTACGAGCAGTACTTC
TRBV6-5	TRBJ2-5	many	-	CASSYLRDWGETQYF	TGTGCCAGCAGTTACCTCCGGGATTGGGGGGAGACCCAGTACTTC
TRBV9	TRBJ2-2	-	TRBD2	CASSVGSSGGTGELFF	TGTGCCAGCAGCGTAGGGTCGAGCGGGGGGACCGGGGAGCTGTTTTTT
TRBV5-5	TRBJ1-4	-	-	CASSLVDKRGEKLVF	TGTGCCAGCAGCTTGGTTGACAAGCGAGGGGAAAAACTGGTTTTT
TRBV6-5	TRBJ1-1	many	-	CASSYSGYSTEAFF	TGTGCCAGCAGTTACTCTGGGTATTCGACTGAAGCTTTCTTT
TRBV6-2/TRBV6-3	TRBJ2-1	-	TRBD2	CASSPGLALGREEQFF	TGTGCCAGCAGCCCGGGACTAGCTTTAGGTCGGGAGGAGCAGTTCTTC
TRBV10-3	TRBJ1-1	many	TRBD1	CAISATGGWGTEAFF	TGTGCCATCAGTGCAACAGGGGGCTGGGGCACTGAAGCTTTCTTT
TRBV6-1	TRBJ2-7	many	TRBD1	CASSWDSNTYEQYF	TGTGCCAGCAGTTGGGACAGCAACACCTACGAGCAGTACTTC
TRBV18	TRBJ2-5	few	TRBD2	CASSPPKGLKETQYF	TGTGCCAGCTCACCACCTAAGGGACTAAAAGAGACCCAGTACTTC
TRBV6-5	TRBJ2-4	-	-	CASSYVVGLENIQYF	TGTGCCAGCAGTTACGTCGTCGGATTGGAAAACATTCAGTACTTC
TRBV7-2	TRBJ2-5	many	TRBD2	CASSLGGLAGLQETQYF	TGTGCCAGCAGCTTGGGGGGTCTAGCGGGGTTGCAAGAGACCCAGTACTTC
TRBV12-3/TRBV12-4	TRBJ2-3	few	TRBD1	CASSSGTVSTDTQYF	TGTGCCAGCAGCTCCGGGACAGTCAGCACAGATACGCAGTATTTT
TRBV4-1	TRBJ1-6	few	-	CASSQVALNSPLHF	TGCGCCAGCAGCCAAGTGGCACTGAATTCACCCCTCCACTTT
TRBV12-3/TRBV12-4	TRBJ1-5	many	-	CASSLPYQPQHF	TGTGCCAGCAGCCTCCCTTATCAGCCCCAGCATTTT
TRBV6-2/TRBV6-3	TRBJ1-5	-	-	CASTNGWESGNQPQHF	TGTGCCAGCACCAATGGCTGGGAGTCAGGAAATCAGCCCCAGCATTTT
TRBV28	TRBJ2-7	many	TRBD1	CASSPRTGNYEQYF	TGTGCCAGCAGTCCTAGGACAGGGAACTACGAGCAGTACTTC
TRBV11-2	TRBJ1-1	many	-	CASSPRGDPVTLNTEAFF	TGTGCCAGCAGCCCGAGGGGGGACCCCGTAACATTGAACACTGAAGCTTTCTTT
TRBV7-9	TRBJ2-5	many	-	CASSLDPGETQYF	TGTGCCAGCAGCTTAGACCCAGGAGAGACCCAGTACTTC
TRBV12-3/TRBV12-4	TRBJ2-7	many	-	CASSLSRRPYEQYF	TGTGCCAGCAGTTTATCTCGGCGTCCCTACGAGCAGTACTTC
TRBV3-1	TRBJ2-7	many	-	CASSQGIAAYEQYF	TGTGCCAGCAGCCAAGGTATAGCGGCCTACGAGCAGTACTTC
TRBV6-5	TRBJ2-3	-	TRBD1	CASSYQRQGDTQYF	TGTGCCAGCAGTTACCAAAGACAGGGGGATACGCAGTATTTT
TRBV3-1	TRBJ2-1	few	-	CASSHGQRDNEQFF	TGTGCCAGCAGCCACGGACAGAGAGACAATGAGCAGTTCTTC
TRBV28	TRBJ2-3	many	-	CASSPLGTQYF	TGTGCCAGCAGTCCGCTAGGGACGCAGTATTTT
TRBV2	TRBJ2-7	many	-	CASSEYEQYF	TGTGCCAGCAGTGAGTACGAGCAGTACTTC
TRBV30	TRBJ1-5	many	-	CAWTPGQYQPQHF	TGTGCCTGGACTCCAGGCCAGTATCAGCCCCAGCATTTT
TRBV7-6	TRBJ2-7	many	TRBD1	CASSAGTGVYEQYF	TGTGCCAGCAGCGCCGGGACAGGGGTCTACGAGCAGTACTTC
TRBV30	TRBJ2-2	-	TRBD1	CAWSARGLTGELFF	TGTGCCTGGAGTGCCAGGGGGTTGACCGGGGAGCTGTTTTTT
TRBV30	TRBJ2-7	many	TRBD2	CAWRHKGRGYEQYF	TGTGCCTGGAGACACAAAGGGAGGGGATACGAGCAGTACTTC
TRBV12-3/TRBV12-4	TRBJ1-1	many	-	CASSLATGKAFF	TGTGCCAGCAGTTTAGCGACAGGTAAAGCTTTCTTT
TRBV6-1	TRBJ1-2	many	TRBD1	CASSPLTGGHGYTF	TGTGCCAGCTCCCCCCTGACAGGGGGTCATGGCTACACCTTC
TRBV13	TRBJ1-3	-	-	CASSLGQARNTIYF	TGTGCCAGCAGCTTAGGCCAGGCTCGTAACACCATATATTTT
TRBV4-1	TRBJ1-4	few	TRBD1	CASSPSGGTGSDNEKLFF	TGCGCCAGCAGCCCCTCTGGGGGGACAGGTAGCGATAATGAAAAACTGTTTTTT
TRBV2	TRBJ1-2	many	-	CASSGQGRGNGYTF	TGTGCCAGCAGCGGTCAGGGTAGGGGGAATGGCTACACCTTC
TRBV6-1	TRBJ2-2	many	TRBD1	CASSEEGPGTENTGELFF	TGTGCCAGCAGCGAAGAGGGGCCCGGGACAGAGAACACCGGGGAGCTGTTTTTT
TRBV7-9	TRBJ1-1	many	-	CASSGRGTEAFF	TGTGCCAGCAGCGGGAGAGGCACTGAAGCTTTCTTT
TRBV7-9	TRBJ2-1	-	-	CASGSSSYNEQFF	TGTGCCAGCGGCTCTAGCTCCTACAATGAGCAGTTCTTC
TRBV6-1	TRBJ2-7	many	-	CASSPRDGSGYEQYF	TGTGCCAGCAGCCCCCGGGACGGATCTGGGTACGAGCAGTACTTC
TRBV27	TRBJ1-4	-	TRBD1	CASGSGTGKLFF	TGTGCCAGCGGCTCCGGGACAGGAAAACTGTTTTTT
TRBV18	TRBJ2-7	many	-	CASSRTEMSSYEQYF	TGTGCCAGCTCGCGGACGGAGATGAGCTCCTACGAGCAGTACTTC
TRBV29-1	TRBJ1-1	-	-	CSADEAWGTEAFF	TGCAGCGCCGATGAGGCCTGGGGCACTGAAGCTTTCTTT
TRBV4-1	TRBJ1-2	few	-	CASSQGVGRPYGYTF	TGCGCCAGCAGCCAAGGGGTCGGGAGACCCTATGGCTACACCTTC
TRBV30	TRBJ1-2	-	TRBD1	CAWSLGTGGNYGYTF	TGTGCCTGGAGTCTGGGGACAGGGGGTAACTATGGCTACACCTTC
TRBV29-1	TRBJ2-5	many	TRBD1	CSVAGTGGLQETQYF	TGCAGCGTTGCGGGGACAGGTGGACTCCAAGAGACCCAGTACTTC
TRBV7-6	TRBJ2-7	-	-	CASSLFRTSRQEAYEQYF	TGTGCCAGCAGCTTATTTAGGACGAGCAGACAGGAGGCATACGAGCAGTACTTC
TRBV2	TRBJ1-1	many	-	CASITGRRDTEAFF	TGTGCCAGCATAACGGGACGGCGAGACACTGAAGCTTTCTTT
TRBV7-6	TRBJ2-6	few	TRBD1	CASSADRVGGANVLTF	TGTGCCAGCAGCGCCGACAGGGTAGGAGGGGCCAACGTCCTGACTTTC
TRBV5-1	TRBJ2-3	-	TRBD2	CASSLTLSRGGKDTQYF	TGCGCCAGCAGCTTGACCCTTAGCCGGGGGGGTAAAGATACGCAGTATTTT
TRBV6-6	TRBJ2-5	many	TRBD2	CASSYGLAGLQETQYF	TGTGCCAGCAGTTACGGACTAGCGGGGCTCCAAGAGACCCAGTACTTC
TRBV27	TRBJ2-1	-	-	CASSLKVEQFF	TGTGCCAGCAGTCTCAAGGTTGAGCAGTTCTTC
TRBV28	TRBJ2-7	-	-	CASSWGFEQYF	TGTGCCAGCAGTTGGGGATTCGAGCAGTACTTC
TRBV3-1	TRBJ2-1	-	-	CASSHLVSGDEQFF	TGTGCCAGCAGCCATTTAGTTTCTGGCGATGAGCAGTTCTTC
TRBV7-2	TRBJ1-4	many	-	CASSLRGGNEKLFF	TGTGCCAGCAGCTTAAGAGGGGGGAATGAAAAACTGTTTTTT
TRBV12-3/TRBV12-4	TRBJ2-2	many	TRBD1	CASTSPDRGDTGELFF	TGTGCCAGCACTTCACCGGACAGGGGAGACACCGGGGAGCTGTTTTTT
TRBV20-1	TRBJ2-7	-	TRBD2	CSATSGGGYEQYF	TGCAGTGCTACTAGCGGGGGTGGGTACGAGCAGTACTTC
TRBV5-6	TRBJ1-2	few	-	CASSFGLGRGLRGEHGYTF	TGTGCCAGCAGCTTCGGCCTGGGCAGGGGTTTAAGAGGAGAACATGGCTACACCTTC
TRBV2	TRBJ2-5	many	-	CASRRPTNPYQETQYF	TGTGCCAGCCGTAGACCGACTAACCCGTACCAAGAGACCCAGTACTTC
TRBV6-1	TRBJ2-2	many	-	CASSLYTGELFF	TGTGCCAGCAGTCTTTACACCGGGGAGCTGTTTTTT
TRBV7-9	TRBJ2-3	many	TRBD2	CASSLPLAGDTDTQYF	TGTGCCAGCAGCCTCCCCCTAGCGGGGGACACAGATACGCAGTATTTT
TRBV5-1	TRBJ1-1	many	-	CASSLGQGHTEAFF	TGTGCCAGCAGTTTGGGTCAGGGGCACACTGAAGCTTTCTTT